This entry describes one TCR beta chain. As yet, its antigen is unknown. The CDR3 has 15 residues. The V gene end was trimmed by 5 bases and the J gene end by 4 bases; junction bases not matched to a gene: 7. The germline V gene has CDR1 MDHEN and CDR2 SYDVKM. The sample comes from a study of T cell responses to AZD1222 COVID-19 vaccine. For the study at large: The analysis combined second doses at about 4 or about 12 weeks. Broader study findings: Targeting of unmutated variant regions was reportedly seen in nearly half of spike-specific TCRs.

Generated by immunoSEQ multiplex PCR, the TCRdb table keeps only in-frame clones and is missing some. The sample consists of roughly 96,000 clones, 85% to 90% of them appearing once. Sequences were derived from peripheral blood, sampled on day 0 of AZD1222 vaccination. The V gene is TRBV28, the J gene TRBJ1-5; 8 bases agree with TRBD1. The sequence derives from an adult in good health. The CDR3 sequence: CASSQWTGMNQPQHF. The CDR3, as DNA: TGTGCCAGCAGTCAGTGGACAGGGATGAATCAGCCCCAGCATTTT.